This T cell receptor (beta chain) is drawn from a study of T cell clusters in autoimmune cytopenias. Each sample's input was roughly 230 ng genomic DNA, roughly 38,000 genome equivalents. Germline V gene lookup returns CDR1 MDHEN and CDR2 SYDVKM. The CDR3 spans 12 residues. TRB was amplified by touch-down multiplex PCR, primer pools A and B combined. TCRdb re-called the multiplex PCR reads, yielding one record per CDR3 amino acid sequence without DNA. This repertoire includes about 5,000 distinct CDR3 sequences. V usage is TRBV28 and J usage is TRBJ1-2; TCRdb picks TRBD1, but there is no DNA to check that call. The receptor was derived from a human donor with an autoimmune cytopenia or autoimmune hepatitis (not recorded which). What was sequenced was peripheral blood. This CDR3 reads CASRSGYYGYTF.